Below, 28 T cell receptor beta chains from the same sample are listed, as sequenced in a study of shared clonotypes between healthy human individuals (dated by TCRdb to the early 2020s). The library came from the immunoSEQ multiplex PCR assay. Here the immuneACCESS table is served through TCRdb, limited to in-frame sequences with V and J called. Missing clones are a known gap in these copies; in checked studies unresolved V genes cover under half, and the rest lacks a known reason. Present in this sample are about 1 million clones, 70% to 80% of which were seen just once. The ten largest clones take up about 1.5% of the sample. The sample comprised memory CD4+ T cells sorted from blood. Taken with the paper, the label for cell subset or site translates to: CD45RA-negative fraction. Source of these receptors: a man aged 18-30 years in good health.

The rearrangement uses TRBV14 and TRBJ1-2; D is undetermined. V was clipped by 2 bases and J by 5 bases, with 9 bases between them. The CDR3 consists of 13 residues. Per germline, CDR1 SGHDN and CDR2 FVKESK. CDR3 coding DNA: TGTGCCAGCAGCCAAATAAAAGATTATGGCTACACCTTC. It codes for CASSQIKDYGYTF.

The rearrangement links TRBV7-9 to TRBJ2-5, with TRBD2 as a possible D gene (6 bases). The CDR3 consists of 16 residues. Germline CDR1 reads SEHNR; CDR2 reads FQNEAQ (reference sequence). Between the trimmed V and J ends, which lost 5 bases and 5 bases, there was a span of 21 bases. In DNA, the CDR3 is TGTGCCAGCAGCGAGCAGGGAGGATTAGCTCGGGAGACCCAGTACTTC. Its translation: CASSEQGGLARETQYF.

The J gene is TRBJ2-1, the V gene TRBV4-1; tentatively, D is TRBD2 (6 bases). From germline, CDR1 is MGHRA and CDR2 YSYEKL. This CDR3 spans 13 amino acids. The V end was cut by 3 bases, the J end by 4 bases, with 7 bases between. The CDR3 reads CASSQGGYNEQFF. In DNA, the CDR3 is TGCGCCAGCAGCCAGGGAGGTTACAATGAGCAGTTCTTC.

J is TRBJ2-2 and V is TRBV5-1; maybe TRBD2 (5 bases). The germline CDR1 and CDR2 sequences are SGHRS and YFSETQ. The CDR3 sequence is 14 residues long. Trimming shortened V by 4 bases and J by 6 bases, and 13 bases separated the two germline ends. The CDR3 sequence is CASSTGSAAGELFF. DNA of the CDR3: TGCGCCAGCAGCACCGGTAGCGCGGCCGGGGAGCTGTTTTTT.

The chain is built from TRBV15 and TRBJ2-5; a weak D match, TRBD2 (6 bases). Trimming took 5 bases from V and 5 from J, leaving 12 bases between them. There are 13 residues in the CDR3. Germline V CDR1 and CDR2: LNHNV, YYDKDF (reference sequence). The CDR3 protein is CATSWRAGETQYF. As DNA, the CDR3 is TGTGCCACCAGCTGGAGGGCCGGTGAGACCCAGTACTTC.

In its sample, this clone was seen a few times. The CDR3 is CASSIQGARETQYF. DNA of the CDR3: TGTGCCAGCAGCATACAGGGGGCGCGGGAGACCCAGTACTTC. The chain is built from TRBV7-9 and TRBJ2-5; 9 bases are shared with TRBD1. The V segment lost 5 bases and the J segment 5 bases; nucleotides outside the gene matches: 6. This CDR3 region has 14 residues. Germline CDR1 reads SEHNR; CDR2 reads FQNEAQ (reference sequence).

The sample holds a few counts of this clone. Other DNA sequences in the same sample also yield this CDR3. The J gene is TRBJ2-2, the V gene TRBV30; D gene uncertain. The germline V gene has CDR1 GTSNPN and CDR2 SVGIG (reference sequence). V was cut by 4 bases and J by 0 bases, with 9 bases left in between. CDR3 length: 14 amino acids. Here the CDR3 DNA reads TGTGCCTGGAAAGGCAGGACGAACACCGGGGAGCTGTTTTTT. Residues: CAWKGRTNTGELFF.

J is TRBJ1-6 and V is TRBV6-5; no clear D gene. Trimming stripped 5 bases from V and 7 bases from J, with 15 bases between. This CDR3 has 15 amino acids. The germline V gene has CDR1 MNHEY and CDR2 SVGAGI. This chain's CDR3 is CASSARGLLNSPLHF. In DNA form, the CDR3 reads TGTGCCAGCAGTGCTAGAGGACTTCTGAATTCACCCCTCCACTTT.

The genes are TRBV10-3 and TRBJ1-2; D is ambiguous. This CDR3 spans 17 amino acids. Trimming removed 0 bases from V and 0 bases from J, with 14 bases in between. CDR1 and CDR2 from the germline V gene are ENHRY and SYGVKD. The chain's CDR3 is CAISESLIEGANYGYTF. As DNA, the CDR3 is TGTGCCATCAGTGAGTCGCTAATCGAAGGAGCTAACTATGGCTACACCTTC.

The rearrangement joins TRBV5-4 to TRBJ2-7; 7 bases agree with TRBD2. CDR3 length equals 14 residues. Germline loops: CDR1 SGHNT, CDR2 YYREEE (reference sequence). Trimming took 0 bases from V and 3 from J; bases not matched to a gene: 3. CDR3 amino acids: CASSLAGEGYEQYF. CDR3 DNA: TGTGCCAGCAGCTTGGCGGGGGAGGGCTACGAGCAGTACTTC.

V and J are TRBV18 and TRBJ2-1, with D unclear. CDR1 KGHSH and CDR2 LQKENI come from the germline V gene. The V end lost 6 bases, the J end lost 8 bases, and 11 bases lay between the germline ends. The CDR3 is made up of 12 amino acids. CDR3 loop: CASSQERYEQFF. In DNA form, the CDR3 reads TGTGCCAGCTCCCAAGAACGGTATGAGCAGTTCTTC.

The chain joins TRBV19 to TRBJ1-2; D is possibly TRBD1 (6 bases). The CDR3 extends over 13 amino acids. Germline values: CDR1 LNHDA, CDR2 SQIVND (reference sequence). With 7 bases removed from V and 2 bases from J, the gap between germline ends came to 11 bases. The CDR3 coding sequence is TGTGCCAGTACTTACAGGGAAAACTATGGCTACACCTTC. Translated: CASTYRENYGYTF.

This chain's CDR3 is CASSPGTGVGMDGYTF. Here the CDR3 DNA reads TGTGCCAGCAGCCCCGGGACAGGGGTGGGAATGGATGGCTACACCTTC. The chain combines TRBV5-5 with TRBJ1-2; the match to TRBD1 covers 10 bases. The CDR3 covers 16 residues. V lost 4 bases to trimming and J lost 6 bases; unmatched junction nucleotides: 12. Germline V CDR1 and CDR2: SGHKS, YYEKEE (reference sequence).

V usage is TRBV11-2 and J usage is TRBJ2-7; 8 nucleotides match TRBD1. CDR1 is SGHAT and CDR2 is FQNNGV in the germline V gene. This CDR3 region has 16 residues. The junction had 11 bases not matched to a gene; V was cut back by 1 base and J by 6 bases. CDR3 sequence reads: CASSLGGTGKRSEQYF. DNA of the CDR3: TGTGCCAGCAGCTTAGGGGGGACAGGAAAGAGGTCCGAGCAGTACTTC.

The J gene is TRBJ2-1, the V gene TRBV5-1; 12 bases line up with TRBD2. The V gene's germline CDR1 is SGHRS and CDR2 YFSETQ. There are 22 residues in the CDR3. V was pared by 4 bases and J by 4 bases, with 24 bases of the junction left unmatched. The CDR3 DNA is TGCGCCAGCAGCCCGAGAAGATCTAGCGGGGGGGCCTCGCAGGGTACGTACAATGAGCAGTTCTTC. It is translated as CASSPRRSSGGASQGTYNEQFF.

V and J are TRBV19 and TRBJ2-1, with unresolved D. Germline V lookup: CDR1 LNHDA, CDR2 SQIVND (reference sequence). The CDR3 covers 11 residues. V lost 4 bases to trimming and J lost 2 bases, with 0 bases between them. Here the CDR3 reads CASSTYNEQFF. CDR3 nucleotide sequence: TGTGCCAGTAGTACCTACAATGAGCAGTTCTTC.

The chain combines TRBV7-9 with TRBJ2-5; TRBD1 aligns across 8 bases. This CDR3 has 14 amino acids. With V trimmed by 5 bases and J by 4 bases, 6 bases remained unmatched. The germline V gene encodes CDR1 SEHNR and CDR2 FQNEAQ (reference sequence). CDR3 in amino acids: CASSRGQGGETQYF. The CDR3 bases are TGTGCCAGCAGCCGAGGACAGGGAGGAGAGACCCAGTACTTC.

Only one count was recorded for this clone. The CDR3 loop reads CASSQQLAGVGNEQFF. The CDR3 DNA is TGCGCCAGCAGCCAACAACTAGCGGGAGTGGGCAATGAGCAGTTCTTC. This chain connects TRBV4-3 to TRBJ2-1; TRBD2 aligns across 11 bases. Germline loops: CDR1 LGHNA, CDR2 YSLEER. Trimming took 2 bases from V and 6 from J; bases not matched to a gene: 6. CDR3 size: 16 residues.

The chain has TRBV11-2 and TRBJ2-1, with 9 bases identical to TRBD2. The junction had 6 bases not matched to a gene; V was cut back by 3 bases and J by 6 bases. CDR3 length: 15 residues. In germline, CDR1 is SGHAT, CDR2 FQNNGV. CDR3 bases: TGTGCCAGCAGCTTGCAGGCGGGGGGGCCCAATGAGCAGTTCTTC. Amino acids: CASSLQAGGPNEQFF.

The gene calls are TRBV6-1 and TRBJ1-1; D is perhaps TRBD1 (5 bases). CDR3 length: 15 amino acids. Germline CDR1 is MNHNS and CDR2 is SASEGT. V was shortened by 4 bases and J by 5 bases, with 17 bases between the two germline ends. The CDR3 DNA reads as TGTGCCAGCAGTGGATTGACGGGGGGTGGGACTGAAGCTTTCTTT. It is translated as CASSGLTGGGTEAFF.

The chain carries TRBV5-1 and TRBJ2-3, with 9 nucleotides matching TRBD2. J lost 1 base, V lost 0 bases, and 12 bases had no gene match. The CDR3 sequence is 19 residues long. The germline V gene has CDR1 SGHRS and CDR2 YFSETQ. The DNA of the CDR3 is TGCGCCAGCAGCTTGGATCCGATTAAGGAGCGGGGGGGCACAGATACGCAGTATTTT. Translating it yields CASSLDPIKERGGTDTQYF. Looking up the rest from reference TRBV5-1 and TRBJ2-3 gives the full variable domain: KAGVTQTPRYLIKTRGQQVTLSCSPISGHRSVSWYQQTPGQGLQFLFEYFSETQRNKGNFPGRFSGRQFSNSRSEMNVSTLELGDSALYLCASSLDPIKERGGTDTQYFGPGTRLTVL.

CDR3 nucleotides: TGCGCCAGCAGCCAAGAAACGTTAGCGGGAGATACGCAGTATTTT. Translating it yields CASSQETLAGDTQYF. The chain joins TRBV4-1 to TRBJ2-3; 7 nucleotides match TRBD2. CDR3 length: 15 residues. With 0 bases clipped from V and 5 bases from J, the junction kept 5 bases outside the gene matches. The germline V gene encodes CDR1 MGHRA and CDR2 YSYEKL.

The rearrangement uses TRBV11-2 and TRBJ2-7, with 9 bases identical to TRBD2. V trimming: 1 base; J trimming: 3 bases; junction bases outside the gene matches: 4. Germline CDR1 and CDR2: SGHAT and FQNNGV. CDR3 length: 15 amino acids. CDR3 protein: CASSLVTLAGYEQYF. DNA of the CDR3: TGTGCCAGCAGCTTAGTAACACTAGCGGGCTACGAGCAGTACTTC.

The CDR3: CAWRMGQKGNTIYF. In DNA form, the CDR3 reads TGTGCCTGGAGAATGGGGCAGAAGGGAAACACCATATATTTT. The genes are TRBV30 and TRBJ1-3, with D possibly matching TRBD1 (5 bases). Germline CDR1 is GTSNPN and CDR2 is SVGIG (reference sequence). The CDR3 is 14 residues long. The V end lost 3 bases, the J end lost 4 bases, and 13 bases lay between the germline ends.

The rearrangement uses TRBV21-1 and TRBJ2-4; the DNA was not used to check the table's D call, TRBD1. TRBV21-1 is recorded as a pseudogene. This CDR3 has 18 residues. CDR3 protein: CASSAGAQRRGIKNIQYF. The CDR3 DNA is TGTGCCAGCAGCGCCGGGGCCCAGCGAAGGGGGATTAAAAACATTCAGTACTTC.

The J gene is TRBJ1-3, the V gene TRBV5-4, with TRBD1 identical over 8 bases. The V gene's germline CDR1 is SGHNT and CDR2 YYREEE (reference sequence). V lost 4 bases and J lost 4; bases outside the gene matches: 7. The CDR3 has 15 residues. The CDR3 nucleotides are TGTGCCAGCAGCCTGGACAGGGCGTACGGAAACACCATATATTTT. Residues: CASSLDRAYGNTIYF.

The sample holds many counts of this clone. The CDR3: CASSLVKGPQYF. The CDR3 DNA follows: TGTGCCAGCAGCTTAGTCAAGGGTCCGCAGTATTTT. The gene calls are TRBV7-2 and TRBJ2-3, with unresolved D. Trimming cost V 1 base and J 10 bases, with 9 bases left between them. The CDR3 has 12 amino acids. The germline V gene encodes CDR1 SGHTA and CDR2 FQGNSA.

The rearrangement links TRBV6-5 to TRBJ1-5; D may be TRBD1 (6 bases). This CDR3 spans 14 amino acids. Per the germline V gene, CDR1 is MNHEY and CDR2 is SVGAGI. Trimming took off 5 bases at V and 3 bases at J, with 11 bases between the two ends. The CDR3 sequence is CASSAGVHNQPQHF. CDR3 bases: TGTGCCAGCAGTGCAGGGGTCCACAATCAGCCCCAGCATTTT.